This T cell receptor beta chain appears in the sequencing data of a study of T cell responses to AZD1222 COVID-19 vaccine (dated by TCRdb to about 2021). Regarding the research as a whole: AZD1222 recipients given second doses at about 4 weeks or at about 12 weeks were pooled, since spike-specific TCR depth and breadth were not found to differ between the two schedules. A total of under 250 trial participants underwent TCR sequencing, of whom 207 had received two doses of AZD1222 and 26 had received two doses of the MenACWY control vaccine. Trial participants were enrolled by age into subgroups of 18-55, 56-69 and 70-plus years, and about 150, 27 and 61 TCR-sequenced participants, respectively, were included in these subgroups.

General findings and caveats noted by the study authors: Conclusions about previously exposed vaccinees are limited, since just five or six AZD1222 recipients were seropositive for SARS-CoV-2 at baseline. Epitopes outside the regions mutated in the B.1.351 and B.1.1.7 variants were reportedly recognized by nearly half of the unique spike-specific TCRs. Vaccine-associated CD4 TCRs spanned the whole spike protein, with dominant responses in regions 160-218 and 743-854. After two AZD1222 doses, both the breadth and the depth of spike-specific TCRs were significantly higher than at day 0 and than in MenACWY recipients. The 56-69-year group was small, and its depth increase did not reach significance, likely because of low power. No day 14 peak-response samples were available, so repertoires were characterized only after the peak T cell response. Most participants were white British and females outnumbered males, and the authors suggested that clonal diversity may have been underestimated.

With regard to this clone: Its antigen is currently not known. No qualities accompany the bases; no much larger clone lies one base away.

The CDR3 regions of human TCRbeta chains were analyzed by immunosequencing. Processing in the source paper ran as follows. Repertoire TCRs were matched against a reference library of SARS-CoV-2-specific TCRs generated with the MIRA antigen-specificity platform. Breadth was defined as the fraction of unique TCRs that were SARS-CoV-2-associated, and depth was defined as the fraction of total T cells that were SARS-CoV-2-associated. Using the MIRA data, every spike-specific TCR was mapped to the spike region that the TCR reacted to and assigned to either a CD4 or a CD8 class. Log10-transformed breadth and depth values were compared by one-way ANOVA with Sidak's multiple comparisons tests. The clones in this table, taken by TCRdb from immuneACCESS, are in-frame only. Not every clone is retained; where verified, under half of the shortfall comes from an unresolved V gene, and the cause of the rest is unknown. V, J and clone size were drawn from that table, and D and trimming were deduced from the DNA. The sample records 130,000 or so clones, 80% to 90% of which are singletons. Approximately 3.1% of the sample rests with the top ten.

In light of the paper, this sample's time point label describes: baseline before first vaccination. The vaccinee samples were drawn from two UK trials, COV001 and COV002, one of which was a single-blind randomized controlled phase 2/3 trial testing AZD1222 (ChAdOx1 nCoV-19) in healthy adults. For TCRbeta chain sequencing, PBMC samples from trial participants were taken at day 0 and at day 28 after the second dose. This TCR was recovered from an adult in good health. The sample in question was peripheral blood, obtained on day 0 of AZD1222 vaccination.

This receptor has the CDR3 CASSVRGDSNQPQHF. Here is the DNA: TGTGCCAGCAGCGTTCGAGGGGATAGCAATCAGCCCCAGCATTTT. The V and J genes are TRBV9 and TRBJ1-5; TRBD1 could be the D gene, as 5 bases match. V is pared back by 2 bases and J by 0 bases, with 9 bases lying between the germline termini. Sequences SGDLS (CDR1) and YYNGEE (CDR2) are obtained from the germline V gene. The CDR3 contains 15 residues, cysteine and phenylalanine counted. This entry keeps only the CDR3 DNA: 45 bases, framed from base 1.